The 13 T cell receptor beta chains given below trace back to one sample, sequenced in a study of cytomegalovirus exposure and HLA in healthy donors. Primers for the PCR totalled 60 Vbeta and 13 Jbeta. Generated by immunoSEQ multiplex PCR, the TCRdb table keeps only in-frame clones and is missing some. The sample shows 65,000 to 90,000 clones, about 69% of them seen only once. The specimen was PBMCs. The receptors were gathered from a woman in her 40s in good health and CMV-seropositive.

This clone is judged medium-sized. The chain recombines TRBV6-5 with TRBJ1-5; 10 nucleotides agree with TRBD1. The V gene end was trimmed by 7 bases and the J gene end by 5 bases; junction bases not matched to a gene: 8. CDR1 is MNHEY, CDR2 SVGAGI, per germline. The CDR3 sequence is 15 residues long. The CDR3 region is CASKRGGQGYQPQHF. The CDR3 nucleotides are TGTGCCAGCAAAAGGGGGGGACAGGGGTATCAGCCCCAGCATTTT.

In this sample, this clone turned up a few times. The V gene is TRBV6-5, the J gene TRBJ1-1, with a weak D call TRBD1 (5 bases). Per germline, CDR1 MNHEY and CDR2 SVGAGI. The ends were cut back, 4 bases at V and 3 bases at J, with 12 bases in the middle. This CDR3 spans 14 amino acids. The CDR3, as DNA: TGTGCCAGCAGTTTATATGGGGCGGACACTGAAGCTTTCTTT. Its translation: CASSLYGADTEAFF.

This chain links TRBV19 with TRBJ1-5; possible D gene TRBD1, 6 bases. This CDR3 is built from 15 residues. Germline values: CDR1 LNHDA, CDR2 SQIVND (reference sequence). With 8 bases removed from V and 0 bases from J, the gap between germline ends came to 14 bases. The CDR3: CASVGQINSNQPQHF. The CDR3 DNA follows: TGTGCCAGTGTTGGACAGATTAATAGCAATCAGCCCCAGCATTTT.

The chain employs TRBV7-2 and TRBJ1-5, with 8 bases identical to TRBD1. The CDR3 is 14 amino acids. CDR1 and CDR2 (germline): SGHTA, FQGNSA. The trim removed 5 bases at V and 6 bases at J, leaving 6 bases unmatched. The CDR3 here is CASSPGQGLQPQHF. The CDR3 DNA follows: TGTGCCAGCAGCCCAGGACAGGGTCTTCAGCCCCAGCATTTT. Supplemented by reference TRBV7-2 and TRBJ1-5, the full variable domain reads GAGVSQSPSNKVTEKGKDVELRCDPISGHTALYWYRQSLGQGLEFLIYFQGNSAPDKSGLPSDRFSAERTGGSVSTLTIQRTQQEDSAVYLCASSPGQGLQPQHFGDGTRLSIL.

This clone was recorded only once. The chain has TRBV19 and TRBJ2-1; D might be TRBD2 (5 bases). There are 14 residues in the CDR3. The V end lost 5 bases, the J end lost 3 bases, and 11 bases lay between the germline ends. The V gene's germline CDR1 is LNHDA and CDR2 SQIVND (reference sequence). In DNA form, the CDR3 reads TGTGCCAGTAGTTTCCCGGGAAGCTACAATGAGCAGTTCTTC. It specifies CASSFPGSYNEQFF.

The CDR3: CASSFRGTSGGISDTQYF. CDR3 coding DNA: TGTGCCAGCAGCTTTAGGGGGACTAGCGGGGGGATATCAGATACGCAGTATTTT. The V gene is TRBV7-2, the J gene TRBJ2-3; TRBD2 matches at 15 bases. The J segment lost 4 bases and the V segment lost 3 bases, leaving 8 bases of the junction unmatched. The CDR3 runs to 18 residues. The germline V gene has CDR1 SGHTA and CDR2 FQGNSA.

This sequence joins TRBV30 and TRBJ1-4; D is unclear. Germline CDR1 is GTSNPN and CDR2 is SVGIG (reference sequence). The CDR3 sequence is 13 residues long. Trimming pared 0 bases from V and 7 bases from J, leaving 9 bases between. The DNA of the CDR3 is TGTGCCTGGAGTGTAGACGGAGGTGAAAAACTGTTTTTT. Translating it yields CAWSVDGGEKLFF.

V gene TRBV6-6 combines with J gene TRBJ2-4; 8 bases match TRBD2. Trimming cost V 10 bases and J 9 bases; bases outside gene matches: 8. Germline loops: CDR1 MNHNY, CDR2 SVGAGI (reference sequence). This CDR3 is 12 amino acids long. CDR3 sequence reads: CATTGGAGIQYF. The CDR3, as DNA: TGTGCCACCACGGGGGGGGCCGGCATTCAGTACTTC.

In DNA form, the CDR3 reads TGCAGCGTTGCAAGAACGACAGGGACCTATGGCTACACCTTC. This gives the protein CSVARTTGTYGYTF. The chain combines TRBV29-1 with TRBJ1-2; 7 nucleotides agree with TRBD1. The CDR3 loop spans 14 amino acids. Germline CDR1 SQVTM, CDR2 ANQGSEA. With 4 bases clipped from V and 4 bases from J, the junction kept 9 bases outside the gene matches.

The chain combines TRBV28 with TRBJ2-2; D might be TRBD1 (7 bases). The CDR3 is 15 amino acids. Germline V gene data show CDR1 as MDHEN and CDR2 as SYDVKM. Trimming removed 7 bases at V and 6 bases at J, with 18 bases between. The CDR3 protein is CASITPPGGSGELFF. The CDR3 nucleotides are TGTGCCAGCATCACGCCCCCAGGGGGGTCCGGGGAGCTGTTTTTT.

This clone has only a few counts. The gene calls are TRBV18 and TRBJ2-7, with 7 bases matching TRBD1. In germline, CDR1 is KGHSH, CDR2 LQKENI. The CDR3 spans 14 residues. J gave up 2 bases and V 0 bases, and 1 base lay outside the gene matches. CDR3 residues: CASSPPQGPYEQYF. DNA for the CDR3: TGTGCCAGCTCACCACCACAGGGGCCCTACGAGCAGTACTTC.

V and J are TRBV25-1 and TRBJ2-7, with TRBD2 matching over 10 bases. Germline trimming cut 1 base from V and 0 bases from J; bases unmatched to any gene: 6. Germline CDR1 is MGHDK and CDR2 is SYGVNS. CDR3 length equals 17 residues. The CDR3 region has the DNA TGTGCCAGCAGTGAATCAGCGGGGGGGCCAGTCTCCTACGAGCAGTACTTC. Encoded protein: CASSESAGGPVSYEQYF.

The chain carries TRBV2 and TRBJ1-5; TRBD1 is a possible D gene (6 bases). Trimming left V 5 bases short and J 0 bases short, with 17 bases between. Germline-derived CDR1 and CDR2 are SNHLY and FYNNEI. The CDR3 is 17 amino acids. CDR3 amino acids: CASSKESPGVSNQPQHF. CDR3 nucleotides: TGTGCCAGCAGTAAAGAAAGTCCAGGGGTTAGCAATCAGCCCCAGCATTTT.